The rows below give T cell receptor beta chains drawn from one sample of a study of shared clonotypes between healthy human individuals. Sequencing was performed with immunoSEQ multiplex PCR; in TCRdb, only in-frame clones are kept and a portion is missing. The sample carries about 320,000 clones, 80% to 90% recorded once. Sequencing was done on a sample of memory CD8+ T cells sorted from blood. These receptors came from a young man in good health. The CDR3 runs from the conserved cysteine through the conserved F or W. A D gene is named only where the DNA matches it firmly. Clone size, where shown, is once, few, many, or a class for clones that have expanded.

CDR3 DNA: TGTGCCAGCAGTTTATGGGCCAGGGGTGCGGGCGGGGAGCTGTTTTTT; CDR3 protein: CASSLWARGAGGELFF; J gene: TRBJ2-2; clone size: .; D gene: .; V gene: TRBV28
CDR3 DNA: TGCGCCAGCAGCCAAGGGTGGCTAGCGGGGGGAAACAGGGAGCTGTTTTTT; CDR3 protein: CASSQGWLAGGNRELFF; J gene: TRBJ2-2; clone size: once; D gene: TRBD2; V gene: TRBV4-1
CDR3 DNA: TGTGCCAGCAGTCCTACTTTTCCAGATACGCAGTATTTT; CDR3 protein: CASSPTFPDTQYF; J gene: TRBJ2-3; clone size: once; D gene: .; V gene: TRBV11-2
CDR3 DNA: TGCGCCACGCATGGGCTAGCGGGAGGACACACCGGGGAGCTGTTTTTT; CDR3 protein: CATHGLAGGHTGELFF; J gene: TRBJ2-2; clone size: few; D gene: TRBD2; V gene: TRBV10-1
CDR3 DNA: TGTGCCTGGAGCGGGACAGGGTTAAGGGTTGACGAGCAGTACTTC; CDR3 protein: CAWSGTGLRVDEQYF; J gene: TRBJ2-7; clone size: few; D gene: TRBD1; V gene: TRBV30
CDR3 DNA: TGTGCCAGTAGTCCCCTGAGGCCGGAGCTGTTTTTT; CDR3 protein: CASSPLRPELFF; J gene: TRBJ2-2; clone size: .; D gene: .; V gene: TRBV19
CDR3 DNA: TGTGCCAGCAGCGTCGGGGGCGGTTGGCAGCCCCAGCATTTT; CDR3 protein: CASSVGGGWQPQHF; J gene: TRBJ1-5; clone size: .; D gene: .; V gene: TRBV9
CDR3 DNA: TGCGCCAGCAGCCCTATTCCCGGGACAGAGGCCTACGAGCAGTACTTC; CDR3 protein: CASSPIPGTEAYEQYF; J gene: TRBJ2-7; clone size: .; D gene: TRBD1; V gene: TRBV4-1
CDR3 DNA: TGTGCCAGCAGCCGAAAAGGGACGGCTTCAGGGGAACTGTTTTTT; CDR3 protein: CASSRKGTASGELFF; J gene: TRBJ1-4; clone size: .; D gene: .; V gene: TRBV7-9
CDR3 DNA: TGTGCCAGCAGTTACCTTTCCACAGATACGCAGTATTTT; CDR3 protein: CASSYLSTDTQYF; J gene: TRBJ2-3; clone size: .; D gene: .; V gene: TRBV6-6
CDR3 DNA: TGTGCCAGCAGCGGAGTTGTATGGGGCTTCACCGGGGAGCTGTTTTTT; CDR3 protein: CASSGVVWGFTGELFF; J gene: TRBJ2-2; clone size: .; D gene: .; V gene: TRBV7-9
CDR3 DNA: TGTGCCAGCAGTTTAGGACTAGCGAGCACAGATACGCAGTATTTT; CDR3 protein: CASSLGLASTDTQYF; J gene: TRBJ2-3; clone size: .; D gene: TRBD2; V gene: TRBV28
CDR3 DNA: TGCGCCAGCAGCCAAGCACGAAGCTTGAACACTGAAGCTTTCTTT; CDR3 protein: CASSQARSLNTEAFF; J gene: TRBJ1-1; clone size: .; D gene: .; V gene: TRBV4-1
CDR3 DNA: TGTGCCAGCACCACCGGGAGAGGGGCCCAAGAGACCCAGTACTTC; CDR3 protein: CASTTGRGAQETQYF; J gene: TRBJ2-5; clone size: .; D gene: .; V gene: TRBV9
CDR3 DNA: TGTGCCTGGGCTTGGGGCGTAAACACTGAAGCTTTCTTT; CDR3 protein: CAWAWGVNTEAFF; J gene: TRBJ1-1; clone size: .; D gene: .; V gene: TRBV30
CDR3 DNA: TGTGCCAGCAGCGCAAGCGGGAGACTAGATACGCAGTATTTT; CDR3 protein: CASSASGRLDTQYF; J gene: TRBJ2-3; clone size: .; D gene: TRBD2; V gene: TRBV9
CDR3 DNA: TGTGCCATCAGTGAGAGTGGCAGGGGGCCTTCTAATTCACCCCTCCACTTT; CDR3 protein: CAISESGRGPSNSPLHF; J gene: TRBJ1-6; clone size: .; D gene: TRBD1; V gene: TRBV10-3
CDR3 DNA: TGTGCCAGCAGTTTACGGACTAGCGGGAGCACAGATACGCAGTATTTT; CDR3 protein: CASSLRTSGSTDTQYF; J gene: TRBJ2-3; clone size: .; D gene: TRBD2; V gene: TRBV27
CDR3 DNA: TGTGCCAGCAGCTCCCCCCCTAGCGGGAGAACTTACAATGAGCAGTTCTTC; CDR3 protein: CASSSPPSGRTYNEQFF; J gene: TRBJ2-1; clone size: .; D gene: TRBD2; V gene: TRBV7-9
CDR3 DNA: TGTGCCAGCAGCTTACTTGGGGACAATGAGCAGTTCTTC; CDR3 protein: CASSLLGDNEQFF; J gene: TRBJ2-1; clone size: .; D gene: .; V gene: TRBV6-6
CDR3 DNA: TGTGCCAGCAGCGTAGCTGGAGGGGGAGCAGGGGGCTACGAGCAGTACTTC; CDR3 protein: CASSVAGGGAGGYEQYF; J gene: TRBJ2-7; clone size: .; D gene: .; V gene: TRBV9
CDR3 DNA: TGTGCCATCAGTGCGACAGGGAACATGAACACTGAAGCTTTCTTT; CDR3 protein: CAISATGNMNTEAFF; J gene: TRBJ1-1; clone size: .; D gene: TRBD1; V gene: TRBV10-3
CDR3 DNA: TGCAGCGTTGAAGGTTTGGCTAGCGGGAGACCAGATACGCAGTATTTT; CDR3 protein: CSVEGLASGRPDTQYF; J gene: TRBJ2-3; clone size: .; D gene: TRBD2; V gene: TRBV29-1
CDR3 DNA: TGTGCCAGCAGCTTAAAGGGGGCCCAAGAGACCCAGTACTTC; CDR3 protein: CASSLKGAQETQYF; J gene: TRBJ2-5; clone size: .; D gene: TRBD1; V gene: TRBV7-9
CDR3 DNA: TGTGCCAGCAGCTCCCCGTGGGGGGCGCCTAGCTCCTATAATTCACCCCTCCACTTT; CDR3 protein: CASSSPWGAPSSYNSPLHF; J gene: TRBJ1-6; clone size: .; D gene: .; V gene: TRBV11-2
CDR3 DNA: TGCGCCAGCAGCCCGTGGGGACAGGGGGCTACTGAAGCTTTCTTT; CDR3 protein: CASSPWGQGATEAFF; J gene: TRBJ1-1; clone size: .; D gene: TRBD1; V gene: TRBV4-1
CDR3 DNA: TGTGCCAGCAGTGAAAGGGCCTTATTTACTCTACCCAGCACAGATACGCAGTATTTT; CDR3 protein: CASSERALFTLPSTDTQYF; J gene: TRBJ2-3; clone size: .; D gene: .; V gene: TRBV6-1
CDR3 DNA: TGTGCCGCCGGACAGGACACAGATACGCAGTATTTT; CDR3 protein: CAAGQDTDTQYF; J gene: TRBJ2-3; clone size: .; D gene: TRBD1; V gene: TRBV15
CDR3 DNA: TGTGCCTGGAGTGTACAATTTGCGGCCTCCTCCTACGAGCAGTACTTC; CDR3 protein: CAWSVQFAASSYEQYF; J gene: TRBJ2-7; clone size: .; D gene: .; V gene: TRBV30
CDR3 DNA: TGTGCCAGCAGCGGGACGGTCTTCACAGATACGCAGTATTTT; CDR3 protein: CASSGTVFTDTQYF; J gene: TRBJ2-3; clone size: .; D gene: .; V gene: TRBV27
CDR3 DNA: TGTGCCAGCAGACCCCCCAGCGGGAGGCACAATGAGCAGTTCTTC; CDR3 protein: CASRPPSGRHNEQFF; J gene: TRBJ2-1; clone size: .; D gene: TRBD2; V gene: TRBV5-6
CDR3 DNA: TGTGCCAGCAATCCCCTCTCTGGGGCCAACGTCCTGACTTTC; CDR3 protein: CASNPLSGANVLTF; J gene: TRBJ2-6; clone size: .; D gene: .; V gene: TRBV28
CDR3 DNA: TGTGCCAGCAGTCCACGCAACCACATGTTGTCTAATGAAAAACTGTTTTTT; CDR3 protein: CASSPRNHMLSNEKLFF; J gene: TRBJ1-4; clone size: .; D gene: .; V gene: TRBV27
CDR3 DNA: TGCGCCAGCAGTGAAGTCGCAGATACGCAGTATTTT; CDR3 protein: CASSEVADTQYF; J gene: TRBJ2-3; clone size: once; D gene: .; V gene: TRBV10-2